Listed here are 3 T cell receptor beta chains from one sample, sequenced in a study of cytomegalovirus exposure and HLA in healthy donors. The PCR made use of 60 Vbeta and 13 Jbeta primers. TCRdb keeps only in-frame clones here, not all; method: immunoSEQ multiplex PCR. The sample has roughly 97,000 clones; 10% are singletons. Sequencing was performed on PBMCs. Receptors originate from a man aged 40-49 years in good health and CMV-seropositive.

The chain couples TRBV9 to TRBJ2-2, with D hard to call. Per the germline V gene, CDR1 is SGDLS and CDR2 is YYNGEE. This CDR3 comprises 14 residues. Trimming removed 4 bases from V and 1 base from J, with 8 bases in between. CDR3 residues: CASSFELNTGELFF. The CDR3 DNA follows: TGTGCCAGCAGCTTTGAGTTGAACACCGGGGAGCTGTTTTTT.

There are a few counts of this clone. This chain links TRBV7-9 with TRBJ1-2; D gene unclear. The germline V gene has CDR1 SEHNR and CDR2 FQNEAQ (reference sequence). The CDR3 totals 16 residues. Trimming took off 3 bases at V and 8 bases at J, with 22 bases between the two ends. As DNA, the CDR3 is TGTGCCAGCAGCTTTAATGGTCCTCTAAGAGGATACGGCTACACCTTC. It encodes CASSFNGPLRGYGYTF.

This chain links TRBV5-4 with TRBJ2-5; 12 nucleotides align to TRBD2. CDR3 length: 16 amino acids. Germline V gives CDR1 SGHNT, CDR2 YYREEE (reference sequence). Losses at the gene ends were 4 bases for V and 4 bases for J; bases not matched to a gene: 8. The CDR3 DNA reads as TGTGCCAGCAGCCCGGGGTCTAGCGGGAGGGCAGAGACCCAGTACTTC. This encodes CASSPGSSGRAETQYF.